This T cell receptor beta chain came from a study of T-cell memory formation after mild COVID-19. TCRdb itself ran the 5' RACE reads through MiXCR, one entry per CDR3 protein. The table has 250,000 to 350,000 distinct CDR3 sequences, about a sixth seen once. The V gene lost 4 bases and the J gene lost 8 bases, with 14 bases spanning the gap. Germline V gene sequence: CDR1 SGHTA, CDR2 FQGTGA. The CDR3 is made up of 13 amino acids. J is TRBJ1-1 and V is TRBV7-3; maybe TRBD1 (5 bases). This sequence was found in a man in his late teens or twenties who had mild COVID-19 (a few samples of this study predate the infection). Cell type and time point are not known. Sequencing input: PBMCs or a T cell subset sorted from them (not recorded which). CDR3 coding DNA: TGTGCCAGCAGCTCCGCGCCTCGGGGGGAAGCTTTCTTT. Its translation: CASSSAPRGEAFF.